This T cell receptor (beta chain) emerged from a study of T cells and Merkel cell carcinoma outcomes. With respect to this clone: Its antigen is as yet unknown.

Study findings and constraints: Repertoire plus T-cell density reportedly predicted Merkel cell carcinoma outcomes.

The assay was immunoSEQ multiplex PCR, and TCRdb's table has in-frame clones only and misses some. Of about 15,000 clones listed, around 81% were seen once; the top ten hold 9%. The TCR sequence derives from a human donor with Merkel cell carcinoma. The sequencing input was tumor tissue from Merkel cell carcinoma.

The CDR3 DNA reads as TGCGCCAGGACAGATACGCAGTATTTT. It translates to CARTDTQYF. The gene calls are TRBV10-1 and TRBJ2-3; D unresolved. With 9 bases removed from V and 3 bases from J, the gap between germline ends came to 1 base. CDR3 length: 9 amino acids. CDR1 and CDR2 from the germline V gene are WNHNN and SYGVQD (reference sequence).